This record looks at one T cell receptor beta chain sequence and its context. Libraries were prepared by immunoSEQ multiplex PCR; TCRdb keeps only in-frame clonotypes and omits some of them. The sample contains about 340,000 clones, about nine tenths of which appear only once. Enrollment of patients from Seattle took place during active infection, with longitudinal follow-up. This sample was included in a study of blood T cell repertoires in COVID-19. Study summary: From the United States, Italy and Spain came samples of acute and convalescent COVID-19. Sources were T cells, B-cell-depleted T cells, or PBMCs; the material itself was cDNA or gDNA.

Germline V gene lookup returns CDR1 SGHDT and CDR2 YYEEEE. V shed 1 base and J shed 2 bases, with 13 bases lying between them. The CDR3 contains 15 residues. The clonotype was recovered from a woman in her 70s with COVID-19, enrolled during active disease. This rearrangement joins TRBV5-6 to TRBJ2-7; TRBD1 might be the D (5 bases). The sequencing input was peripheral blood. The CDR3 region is CASSLLGQKPYEQYF. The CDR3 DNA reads TGTGCCAGCAGCTTGCTGGGGCAGAAACCCTACGAGCAGTACTTC.